This T cell receptor (beta chain) was profiled in a study of cytomegalovirus exposure and HLA in healthy donors. From germline, CDR1 is SGHRS and CDR2 YFSETQ. Trimming removed 2 bases from V and 4 bases from J; junction bases left unmatched: 10. This CDR3 is built from 16 residues. PCR was performed using 60 Vbeta and 13 Jbeta primers. TCRdb's copy holds only in-frame clones and misses some; the assay was immunoSEQ multiplex PCR. The table records some 150,000 clones, nearly 80% of them present only once. The source of this sequence is a man aged 25-45 years in good health and CMV-seropositive. Sequenced input: PBMCs. The chain has TRBV5-1 and TRBJ2-3, with 7 bases that match TRBD1. The CDR3 loop reads CASSFGTALFADTQYF. The CDR3 nucleotides are TGCGCCAGCAGCTTCGGGACAGCACTCTTTGCAGATACGCAGTATTTT.